This T cell receptor (beta chain) was found in a study of OX40 agonist ivuxolimab in advanced cancers. Study-level information: Head and neck, renal cell, melanoma or hepatocellular carcinoma were the cancers that dose-escalation patients had.

Method: immunoSEQ multiplex PCR; TCRdb's copy keeps in-frame clones and lacks some. This sample has around 7,700 clones; approximately 90% occur once, and the top ten carry under 2%. General study points: CD4+ and CD8+ blood T cells expanded clonally by week 6 at 0.1 to 3.0 mg/kg.

V gave up 4 bases and J gave up 2 bases; unmatched junction bases: 2. CDR3 length: 15 amino acids. Germline CDR1 LGHNA, CDR2 YSLEER. As to this clone: What it binds is unknown.

The starting material was CD4+ or CD8+ T cells sorted from blood, obtained in a trial of the OX40 agonist ivuxolimab. The chain is built from TRBV4-3 and TRBJ1-3, with TRBD1 matching over 10 bases. The TCR sequence derives from an adult with an advanced solid tumor such as melanoma, head and neck, liver or kidney cancer. The CDR3 loop reads CASSLGQGTGNTIYF. In DNA, the CDR3 is TGCGCCAGCAGCCTGGGACAGGGGACTGGAAACACCATATATTTT.